The text below deals with one T cell receptor beta chain. Its antigen is unknown. One base away there is no much larger clone; base qualities are not given. The source of the sample is a study of OX40 agonist ivuxolimab in advanced cancers. Regarding the research as a whole: Ivuxolimab was a fully human IgG2 agonistic monoclonal antibody targeting the costimulatory receptor OX40 (CD134). Intravenous ivuxolimab was administered to patients every 2 weeks at six dose levels: 0.01, 0.1, 0.3, 1.5, 3 and 10 mg/kg. Of the 52 patients in dose escalation, about 20 had hepatocellular carcinoma, about 15 had melanoma, 9 had renal cell carcinoma and 9 had head and neck cancer. The paper covers the monotherapy dose-escalation part of the phase I ivuxolimab trial, which included N ≈ 57 patients. The dose-escalation cohort was approximately 83% male with a mean age of about 60 years, ranging from about 23 to 85. The point of sequencing TCRbeta in the periphery was to test whether ivuxolimab changed TCR sequence diversity and drove clonal T-cell expansion. Patients were allowed to have had prior anti-PD-1, anti-PD-L1 or anti-CTLA-4 therapy, and 30% to 50% of the dose-escalation patients had previously received checkpoint inhibitors. Partial responses occurred in three dose-escalation patients: two with cutaneous melanoma and one with hepatocellular carcinoma.

Paper-wide results and their limitations: On average, CD8+ T cells showed more expanded clones than CD4+ T cells after ivuxolimab. At doses of 0.1 to 3.0 mg/kg, clonal expansion of both CD4+ and CD8+ T cells in blood was seen between baseline and week 6. Partial responders in the 0.1-3.0 mg/kg groups had among the lowest normalized peripheral clonal expansion, especially among CD8+ T cells. Low levels of normalized T-cell clonal expansion were also seen in some patients who did not respond. The antigen specificity of the clonally expanded peripheral T cells was not determined.

The CDR3 has 15 amino acids, counting the end cysteine and phenylalanine. The retained sequence is limited to the CDR3, 45 bases, with the frame set at the first base. Trimming costs V 0 bases and J 4 bases, and their ends lie 12 bases apart. Looking up the germline V gene (reference sequence) yields CDR1 LNHNV and CDR2 YYDKDF. Patients with autoimmune disease history or receiving systemic immunosuppression were excluded from the trial. Peripheral blood for TCR sequencing was collected from all dose cohorts at baseline, on cycle 4 day 1, and on cycle 7 day 1. Samples came from an open-label, multicenter, first-in-human phase I dose-escalation trial of ivuxolimab. The trial enrolled adults with locally advanced or metastatic head and neck squamous cell, hepatocellular, melanoma or renal cell carcinoma. Before TCR sequencing, CD4+ T cells and CD8+ T cells were sorted from peripheral blood as separate populations.

Genomic DNA was isolated from the sorted cells so that the TCRbeta CDR3 region could be sequenced. The immunoSEQ Assay was used for sequencing of TCRbeta CDR3 regions. The immuneACCESS repertoire file appears here via TCRdb, limited to in-frame rearrangements. These files lack a portion of the clones; in checked studies, under half of the deficit traces to unresolved V genes, and the cause of the others is not known. The table for this sample lists around 68,000 clones; more than 85% of them were counted only once. Clones ranked in the top ten supply around 1% of the sample. The specimen comprised CD4+ or CD8+ T cells sorted from blood, sampled in a trial of the OX40 agonist ivuxolimab. The clonotype comes from an adult with an advanced solid tumor such as melanoma, head and neck, liver or kidney cancer. The V and J genes are TRBV15 and TRBJ1-1, and TRBD1 may be the D gene, going by 6 matching bases. The nucleotides read TGTGCCACCAGCAGAGATCTCCAGGGGAGCACTGAAGCTTTCTTT. Its protein is CATSRDLQGSTEAFF.